These 30 T cell receptor beta chains originate from one sample sequenced in a study of blood T cell repertoires in COVID-19. TCRdb keeps only in-frame clones here, not all; method: immunoSEQ multiplex PCR. The table has almost 40,000 clones, around 83% seen once. The material sequenced was peripheral blood. The source of these receptors is a man aged 55 to 70 with acute or convalescent COVID-19.

The J gene is TRBJ1-2, the V gene TRBV20-1, with D maybe TRBD1 (6 bases). This CDR3 comprises 10 residues. CDR1 and CDR2 (germline): DFQATT, SNEGSKA (reference sequence). CDR3 sequence reads: CSGGGDGYTF. Written as DNA, the CDR3 is TGCAGCGGAGGGGGGGATGGCTACACCTTC.

The rearrangement uses TRBV29-1 and TRBJ1-2; a possible D gene is TRBD1 (5 bases). The V gene's germline CDR1 is SQVTM and CDR2 ANQGSEA. V was shortened by 3 bases and J by 3 bases, with 14 bases between the two germline ends. The CDR3 runs 14 residues. The CDR3 DNA is TGCAGCGTTGATCTACCGGCGGGGGACTATGGCTACACCTTC. Translation gives CSVDLPAGDYGYTF.

The chain couples TRBV12-2 to TRBJ2-7; TRBD2 reflects the table's D call only, with no check against the DNA. TRBV12-2 has pseudogene status. The length of the CDR3 is 18 residues. The CDR3 loop is CASRFEGLRKVAISEQYF. DNA for the CDR3: TGTGCAAGTCGCTTCGAGGGCCTCCGGAAAGTTGCTATCTCCGAGCAGTACTTC.

The chain is built from TRBV19 and TRBJ2-1, with 9 bases identical to TRBD2. After removal of 8 bases from V and 4 bases from J, the junction contained 3 bases not matched to a gene. There are 13 residues in the CDR3. Germline V CDR1 and CDR2: LNHDA, SQIVND (reference sequence). The CDR3 here is CASGTSWYNEQFF. CDR3 in DNA: TGTGCCAGTGGGACTAGCTGGTACAATGAGCAGTTCTTC.

The chain is built from TRBV2 and TRBJ2-5, with 11 bases fitting TRBD1. The junction had 8 bases not matched to a gene; V was cut back by 6 bases and J by 5 bases. Germline-derived CDR1 and CDR2 are SNHLY and FYNNEI. The CDR3 runs to 15 residues. CDR3 sequence reads: CASSIGTGGTETQYF. As DNA, the CDR3 is TGTGCCAGCAGCATAGGGACAGGGGGGACGGAGACCCAGTACTTC.

The chain is built from TRBV7-8 and TRBJ2-5; tentatively, D is TRBD2 (5 bases). Germline assignment: CDR1 SGHVS and CDR2 FQNEAQ. V lost 1 base, J lost 3 bases, and 15 bases lay in between. This CDR3 region has 16 residues. The CDR3 DNA reads TGTGCCAGCAGCTTAGAGGGTAGTCCCGGGGAAGAGACCCAGTACTTC. This encodes CASSLEGSPGEETQYF.

The chain employs TRBV20-1 and TRBJ1-1; D call uncertain. Germline V gives CDR1 DFQATT, CDR2 SNEGSKA (reference sequence). The V end was cut by 3 bases, the J end by 11 bases, with 13 bases between. This CDR3 is built from 11 residues. The CDR3 DNA follows: TGCAGTGCTAGGAGCGGTCTTGGGGCTTTCTTT. It yields the protein CSARSGLGAFF.

The chain employs TRBV7-8 and TRBJ1-1; no reliable D call. This CDR3 contains 15 residues. Germline-derived CDR1 and CDR2 are SGHVS and FQNEAQ. Between the trimmed V and J ends, which lost 3 bases and 4 bases, there was a span of 15 bases. DNA for the CDR3: TGTGCCAGCAGCTTGGCCGGACGCGGGGTCACTGAAGCTTTCTTT. It specifies CASSLAGRGVTEAFF.

The genes are TRBV5-4 and TRBJ2-1, with TRBD1 matching over 9 bases. This CDR3 has 16 residues. Germline lookup yields CDR1 SGHNT and CDR2 YYREEE (reference sequence). The junction had 12 bases not matched to a gene; V was cut back by 2 bases and J by 9 bases. The CDR3 DNA is TGTGCCAGCAGCTTCACAGGGACAGGGTCCCTTAGTGAGCAGTTCTTC. It translates to CASSFTGTGSLSEQFF.

The V and J genes are TRBV12-3 or TRBV12-4 and TRBJ2-1, with 7 bases lining up with TRBD1. The CDR3 length is 11 residues. V was clipped by 5 bases and J by 14 bases; unmatched bases: 6. This CDR3 is CASSRRDSKFF. The CDR3 DNA is TGTGCCAGCAGTCGCCGGGACAGCAAGTTCTTC.

The chain uses TRBV9 and TRBJ2-2, with 9 bases aligning to TRBD2. Germline V gives CDR1 SGDLS, CDR2 YYNGEE. V lost 0 bases, J lost 10 bases, and 7 bases stayed unmatched. The CDR3 runs 15 residues. CDR3 protein: CASSVGAGGPAELFF. For the CDR3, the DNA is TGTGCCAGCAGCGTAGGGGCGGGAGGGCCAGCGGAGCTGTTTTTT.

The chain joins TRBV3-1 (or the pseudogene TRBV3-2) to TRBJ2-1, with a tentative D call TRBD1 (5 bases). The germline V gene has CDR1 LGHDT and CDR2 YNNKEL (reference sequence). CDR3 length: 13 amino acids. Trimming removed 1 base from V and 13 bases from J, with 14 bases in between. The CDR3: CASSQGGQSSQFF. The CDR3 nucleotides read TGTGCCAGCAGCCAAGGGGGCCAGTCTTCTCAGTTCTTC.

V and J are TRBV6-5 and TRBJ1-2; TRBD1 might be the D (6 bases). The CDR3 sequence is 13 residues long. CDR1 MNHEY and CDR2 SVGAGI come from the germline V gene. V was pared by 6 bases and J by 7 bases, with 15 bases between. The CDR3 is CASRVQGGGGYTF. The DNA of the CDR3 is TGTGCCAGCAGAGTACAGGGTGGTGGTGGCTACACCTTC.

V usage is TRBV5-1 and J usage is TRBJ1-6; D gene uncertain. The CDR3 spans 17 residues. CDR1 and CDR2 from the germline V gene are SGHRS and YFSETQ. Trimming stripped 0 bases from V and 0 bases from J, with 10 bases between. CDR3 loop: CASSLGIRDSYNSPLHF. The CDR3 DNA is TGCGCCAGCAGCTTGGGTATACGGGACTCCTATAATTCACCCCTCCACTTT.

This clone has just one count. The rearrangement joins TRBV11-2 to TRBJ2-5; D perhaps matches TRBD1 (8 bases). Germline CDR1 SGHAT, CDR2 FQNNGV. Trimming pared 5 bases from V and 4 bases from J, leaving 17 bases between. This CDR3 contains 15 residues. CDR3 sequence reads: CASSPRTGTIETQYF. The CDR3 nucleotides read TGTGCCAGCAGCCCACGGACAGGGACTATAGAGACCCAGTACTTC.

The rearrangement uses TRBV30 and TRBJ2-5, with D unresolved. The CDR3 is 13 residues long. Germline lookup yields CDR1 GTSNPN and CDR2 SVGIG (reference sequence). V was trimmed by 0 bases and J by 2 bases, leaving 7 bases between them. The CDR3 reads CAWSVNRQETQYF. The CDR3 nucleotides read TGTGCCTGGAGTGTCAACCGGCAAGAGACCCAGTACTTC.

The chain joins TRBV30 to TRBJ2-4; TRBD1 agrees at 9 bases. The CDR3 is made up of 13 amino acids. V lost 2 bases, J lost 13 bases, and 9 bases stayed unmatched. Germline-derived CDR1 and CDR2 are GTSNPN and SVGIG (reference sequence). Here the CDR3 DNA reads TGTGCCTGGAGTCAAGGACAGGGGAGGCCACAGTACTTC. Protein sequence: CAWSQGQGRPQYF.

Notes on this clone: At the DNA level, this CDR3 is encoded by other sequences in the same sample as well. The chain joins TRBV3-1 (or the pseudogene TRBV3-2) to TRBJ2-7, with D possibly matching TRBD2 (5 bases). V lost 4 bases and J 5 bases, leaving 9 bases between the germline ends. The CDR3 extends over 12 amino acids. From germline, CDR1 is LGHDT and CDR2 YNNKEL (reference sequence). In DNA form, the CDR3 reads TGTGCCAGCAGCCGGCCGGGGAACGAGCAGTACTTC. It codes for CASSRPGNEQYF.

The V and J genes are TRBV14 and TRBJ2-1; perhaps TRBD2 as D (5 bases). The CDR3 is 15 residues long. V gave up 2 bases and J gave up 3 bases, with 11 bases separating them. Looked up from germline, CDR1 is SGHDN and CDR2 is FVKESK. The DNA for the CDR3 is TGTGCCAGCAGCCAACTAGCCGGAATCTACAATGAGCAGTTCTTC. Protein: CASSQLAGIYNEQFF. The full variable domain, completed using reference TRBV14 and TRBJ2-1, is EAGVTQFPSHSVIEKGQTVTLRCDPISGHDNLYWYRRVMGKEIKFLLHFVKESKQDESGMPNNRFLAERTGGTYSTLKVQPAELEDSGVYFCASSQLAGIYNEQFFGPGTRLTVL.

The chain is built from TRBV29-1 and TRBJ2-1, with D tentatively TRBD2 (6 bases). CDR1 SQVTM and CDR2 ANQGSEA come from the germline V gene. The CDR3 runs to 13 residues. The germline V and J ends were trimmed by 3 bases and 7 bases, with 13 bases remaining between them. CDR3 residues: CSVDPDRGNEQFF. The CDR3 DNA sequence: TGCAGCGTTGACCCTGACCGGGGGAATGAGCAGTTCTTC.

This sequence joins TRBV5-1 and TRBJ1-1; 9 bases are shared with TRBD1. CDR1 is SGHRS and CDR2 is YFSETQ in the germline V gene. J lost 7 bases, V lost 4 bases, and 5 bases had no gene match. The CDR3 runs 13 residues. Written as DNA, the CDR3 is TGCGCCAGCAGCGGGGACAGGGCCCATGAAGCTTTCTTT. Translation: CASSGDRAHEAFF.

In its sample, this clone was seen once. The rearrangement uses TRBV5-5 and TRBJ2-1, with TRBD2 identical over 15 bases. Germline V gene sequence: CDR1 SGHKS, CDR2 YYEKEE (reference sequence). The CDR3 sequence is 16 residues long. With V trimmed by 4 bases and J by 6 bases, 5 bases remained unmatched. In DNA form, the CDR3 reads TGTGCCAGCAGCACGGGACTAGCGGGAGGCTTCAATGAGCAGTTCTTC. Translated: CASSTGLAGGFNEQFF.

This clone has more than one count but fewer than ten. The J gene is TRBJ1-2, the V gene TRBV3-1 (or the pseudogene TRBV3-2); weak D call: TRBD1 (5 bases). V lost 2 bases and J lost 4, with 17 bases in between. CDR3 length: 16 amino acids. Looked up from germline, CDR1 is LGHDT and CDR2 is YNNKEL (reference sequence). The CDR3 DNA sequence: TGTGCCAGCAGCCAATGGGGGAGGGAAAGTGGCTATGGCTACACCTTC. It specifies CASSQWGRESGYGYTF.

This clone was picked up one time. The chain couples TRBV2 to TRBJ2-6; D perhaps matches TRBD2 (6 bases). With 8 bases removed from V and 1 base from J, the gap between germline ends came to 18 bases. The CDR3 runs to 17 residues. Looked up from germline, CDR1 is SNHLY and CDR2 is FYNNEI. The CDR3 DNA reads TGTGCCAGCCAGGTCCCGGGGGATGGGTCTGGGGCCAACGTCCTGACTTTC. Its protein product is CASQVPGDGSGANVLTF.

This chain connects TRBV29-1 to TRBJ2-1; 8 nucleotides agree with TRBD1. The length of the CDR3 is 14 residues. Losses at the gene ends were 4 bases for V and 0 bases for J; bases not matched to a gene: 2. Germline V gene data show CDR1 as SQVTM and CDR2 as ANQGSEA. CDR3 DNA: TGCAGCGTTGGGGGGACAGGCTCCTACAATGAGCAGTTCTTC. Translating it yields CSVGGTGSYNEQFF.

V is TRBV5-3 and J is TRBJ1-5; 8 positions match TRBD1. TRBV5-3 carries the ORF label, with uncertain function. The CDR3 spans 15 residues. V dropped 4 bases and J dropped 4; count of bases not matched to a gene: 7. The CDR3 DNA reads as TGTGCCAGAAGCCCCACGGGACAGGAAAATCAGCCCCAGCATTTT. Translation gives CARSPTGQENQPQHF.

The rearrangement uses TRBV28 and TRBJ2-5; TRBD1 aligns across 10 bases. V shed 5 bases and J 5 bases; nucleotides not matched to a gene: 5. From germline, CDR1 is MDHEN and CDR2 SYDVKM. The CDR3 is 14 residues long. The CDR3 reads CASSPTGGWETQYF. CDR3 in DNA: TGTGCCAGCAGTCCGACAGGGGGCTGGGAGACCCAGTACTTC.

This chain joins TRBV15 and TRBJ2-1, with TRBD2 matching 8 bases. Germline trimming cut 0 bases from V and 8 bases from J; bases unmatched to any gene: 9. The CDR3 covers 16 residues. Germline CDR1 LNHNV, CDR2 YYDKDF (reference sequence). CDR3 residues: CATSRDPGLVTHEQFF. CDR3 in DNA: TGTGCCACCAGCAGAGATCCGGGACTAGTAACTCATGAGCAGTTCTTC.

The rearrangement links TRBV5-1 to TRBJ2-1, with a tentative D call TRBD1 (6 bases). CDR1 SGHRS and CDR2 YFSETQ come from the germline V gene. This CDR3 has 13 amino acids. Trimming stripped 1 base from V and 5 bases from J, with 7 bases between. The CDR3 reads CASSLQGHNEQFF. The CDR3 nucleotides are TGCGCCAGCAGCTTGCAGGGGCACAATGAGCAGTTCTTC.

The chain joins TRBV21-1 to TRBJ1-1. TRBV21-1 is deemed a pseudogene. The CDR3 consists of 12 residues. The CDR3 loop reads CASSKVDTEAFF. The CDR3 nucleotides read TGTGCCAGCAGCAAAGTAGATACCGAAGCTTTCTTT.